Sequencing of this T cell receptor beta chain was carried out in a study of identical twins. TCRdb passed the 5' RACE reads through MiXCR, listing each CDR3 protein once. The sample has roughly 200,000 distinct CDR3 sequences, 7.5% seen once. The CDR3 loop spans 14 amino acids. Germline V gene sequence: CDR1 SGHAT, CDR2 FQNNGV. Trimming cost V 2 bases and J 9 bases, with 14 bases left between them. The data were also submitted as part of a second study, on yellow fever vaccine responses in identical twins.

The material sequenced was memory (CD45RO+) T cells sorted from blood. The chain is built from TRBV11-2 and TRBJ2-1, with a possible D match to TRBD1 (5 bases). This receptor was identified in a woman aged 18-30 years in good health. The CDR3 sequence is CASSLKQGGGEQFF. The DNA for the CDR3 is TGTGCCAGCAGCTTAAAGCAGGGCGGTGGTGAGCAGTTCTTC.